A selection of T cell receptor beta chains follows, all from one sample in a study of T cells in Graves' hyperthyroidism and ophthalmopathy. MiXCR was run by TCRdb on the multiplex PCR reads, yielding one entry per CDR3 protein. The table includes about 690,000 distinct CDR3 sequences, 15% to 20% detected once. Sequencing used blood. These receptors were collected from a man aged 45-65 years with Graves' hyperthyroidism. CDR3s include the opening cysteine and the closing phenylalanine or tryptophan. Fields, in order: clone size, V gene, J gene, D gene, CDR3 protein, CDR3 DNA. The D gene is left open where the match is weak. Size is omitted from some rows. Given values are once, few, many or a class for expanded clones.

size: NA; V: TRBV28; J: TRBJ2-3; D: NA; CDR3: CASRNYKGVDTQYF; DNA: TGTGCCAGCAGGAACTACAAGGGGGTAGATACGCAGTATTTT
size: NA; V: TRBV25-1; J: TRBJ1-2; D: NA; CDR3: CASSDPGESNYGYTF; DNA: TGTGCCAGCAGCGACCCGGGGGAATCTAACTATGGCTACACCTTC
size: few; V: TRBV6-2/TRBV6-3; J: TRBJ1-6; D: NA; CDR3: CASRPSGTQNSPLHF; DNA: TGTGCCAGCAGGCCGTCCGGGACTCAGAATTCACCCCTCCACTTT
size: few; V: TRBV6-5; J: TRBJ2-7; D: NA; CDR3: CASSYSRSPNEQYF; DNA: TGTGCCAGCAGTTACTCGAGGAGTCCCAACGAGCAGTACTTC
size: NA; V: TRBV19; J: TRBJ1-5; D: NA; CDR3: CATGSTGRYSNQPQHF; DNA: TGTGCCACTGGATCGACAGGCCGGTATAGCAATCAGCCCCAGCATTTT
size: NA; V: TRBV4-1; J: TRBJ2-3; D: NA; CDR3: CASSQGVDTQYF; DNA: TGCGCCAGCAGCCAAGGTGTTGATACGCAGTATTTT
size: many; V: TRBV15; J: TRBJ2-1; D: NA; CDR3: CATSRVLAGESSYNEQFF; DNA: TGTGCCACCAGCAGAGTTTTGGCAGGGGAAAGCTCCTACAATGAGCAGTTCTTC
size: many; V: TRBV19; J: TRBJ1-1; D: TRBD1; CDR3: CASSIRTGDTEAFF; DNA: TGTGCCAGTAGTATCCGGACAGGGGACACTGAAGCTTTCTTT
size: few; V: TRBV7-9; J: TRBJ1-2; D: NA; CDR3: CASSRQDNYGYTF; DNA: TGTGCCAGCAGCCGACAGGATAACTATGGCTACACCTTC
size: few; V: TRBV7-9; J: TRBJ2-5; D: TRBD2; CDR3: CASSSPLAGGPETQYF; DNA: TGTGCCAGCAGTTCCCCACTAGCGGGAGGGCCTGAGACCCAGTACTTC
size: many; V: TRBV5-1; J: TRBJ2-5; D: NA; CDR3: CASSFTGRGPETQYF; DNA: TGCGCCAGCAGCTTTACAGGACGTGGGCCAGAGACCCAGTACTTC
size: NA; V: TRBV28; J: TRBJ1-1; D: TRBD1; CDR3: CASRDRGLRAFF; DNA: TGTGCCAGCAGGGACAGGGGGCTCAGGGCTTTCTTT
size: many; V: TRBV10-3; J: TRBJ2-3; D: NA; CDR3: CAISEWNTDTQYF; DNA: TGTGCCATCAGTGAGTGGAACACAGATACGCAGTATTTT
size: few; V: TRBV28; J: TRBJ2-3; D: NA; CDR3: CASSSELPGTDTQYF; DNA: TGTGCCAGCAGTTCAGAACTCCCGGGCACAGATACGCAGTATTTT